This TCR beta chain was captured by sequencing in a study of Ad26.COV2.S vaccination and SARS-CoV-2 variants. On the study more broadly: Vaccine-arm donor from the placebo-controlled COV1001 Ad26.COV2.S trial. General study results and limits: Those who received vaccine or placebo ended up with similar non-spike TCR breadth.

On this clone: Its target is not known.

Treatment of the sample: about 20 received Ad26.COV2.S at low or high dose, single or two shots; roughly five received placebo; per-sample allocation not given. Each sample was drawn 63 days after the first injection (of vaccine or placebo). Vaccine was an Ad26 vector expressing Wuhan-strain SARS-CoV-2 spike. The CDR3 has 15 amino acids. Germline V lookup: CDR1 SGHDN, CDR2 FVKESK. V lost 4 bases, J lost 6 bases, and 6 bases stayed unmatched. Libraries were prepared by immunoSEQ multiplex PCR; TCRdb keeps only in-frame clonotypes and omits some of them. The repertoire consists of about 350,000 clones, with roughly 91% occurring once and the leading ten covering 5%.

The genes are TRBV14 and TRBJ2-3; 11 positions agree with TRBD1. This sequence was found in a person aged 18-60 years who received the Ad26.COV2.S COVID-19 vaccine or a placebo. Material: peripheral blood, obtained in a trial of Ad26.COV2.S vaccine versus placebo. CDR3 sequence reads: CASSRTGGATDTQYF. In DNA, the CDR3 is TGTGCCAGCAGCCGGACAGGGGGCGCGACGGATACGCAGTATTTT.